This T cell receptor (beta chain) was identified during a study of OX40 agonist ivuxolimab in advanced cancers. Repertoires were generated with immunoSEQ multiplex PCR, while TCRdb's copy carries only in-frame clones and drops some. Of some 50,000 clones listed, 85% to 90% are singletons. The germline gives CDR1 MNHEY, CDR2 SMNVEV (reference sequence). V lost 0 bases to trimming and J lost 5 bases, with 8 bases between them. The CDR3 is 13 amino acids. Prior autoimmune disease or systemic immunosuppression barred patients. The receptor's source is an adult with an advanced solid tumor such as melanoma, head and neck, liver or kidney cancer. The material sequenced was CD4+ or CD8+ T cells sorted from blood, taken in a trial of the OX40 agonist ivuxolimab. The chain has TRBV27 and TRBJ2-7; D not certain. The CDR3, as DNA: TGTGCCAGCAGTTTATCCACAGTGAACGAGCAGTACTTC. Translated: CASSLSTVNEQYF.